The 26 T cell receptor beta chains given below trace back to one sample, sequenced in a study of T cell repertoires in cytomegalovirus infection. TCRdb reprocessed the reads via MiXCR and lists one record per CDR3 protein. This table holds fewer than 200,000 distinct CDR3 sequences, about 20% found once. Material: PBMCs. The receptors derive from a human donor in good health (CMV status not recorded). Some clones in this sample may be carry-over from other donors' samples.

In its sample, this clonotype was seen many times. The gene calls are TRBV7-8 and TRBJ2-2; D unclear. There are 15 residues in the CDR3. Germline V gene data show CDR1 as SGHVS and CDR2 as FQNEAQ. V lost 5 bases, J lost 7 bases, and 17 bases lay in between. As DNA, the CDR3 is TGTGCCAGCAGCCCTCTACGATTGCTGATCGGGGAGCTGTTTTTT. Encoded protein: CASSPLRLLIGELFF.

This clonotype was counted at least ten times. The chain joins TRBV20-1 to TRBJ2-2, with unresolved D. CDR1 and CDR2 from the germline V gene are DFQATT and SNEGSKA (reference sequence). Trimming stripped 0 bases from V and 5 bases from J, with 10 bases between. The length of the CDR3 is 14 residues. The CDR3 loop is CSARDLGETGELFF. For the CDR3, the DNA is TGCAGTGCTAGAGACTTAGGAGAAACCGGGGAGCTGTTTTTT.

Only a few counts were recorded for this clonotype. The chain is built from TRBV10-2 and TRBJ1-1; D remains ambiguous. Germline V gene sequence: CDR1 WSHSY, CDR2 SAAADI. Between the trimmed V and J ends, which lost 6 bases and 0 bases, there was a span of 23 bases. The CDR3 is 18 residues long. CDR3 in amino acids: CASRGPTGRNFMNTEAFF. The CDR3 DNA sequence: TGCGCCAGCAGAGGTCCGACGGGGAGAAACTTTATGAACACTGAAGCTTTCTTT.

This clonotype was seen a handful of times. This chain uses TRBV28 with TRBJ2-3, with 9 bases identical to TRBD1. Germline V gives CDR1 MDHEN, CDR2 SYDVKM. V lost 6 bases and J lost 4; bases outside the gene matches: 2. The CDR3 sequence is 13 residues long. CDR3 in amino acids: CASRGQGSDTQYF. As DNA, the CDR3 is TGTGCCAGCAGGGGACAGGGCTCAGATACGCAGTATTTT. Complete variable domain (other parts from reference TRBV28 and TRBJ2-3): DVKVTQSSRYLVKRTGEKVFLECVQDMDHENMFWYRQDPGLGLRLIYFSYDVKMKEKGDIPEGYSVSREKKERFSLILESASTNQTSMYLCASRGQGSDTQYFGPGTRLTVL.

This clonotype was counted once. This may be a read error: a much more frequent sequence differs by one nucleotide. This chain joins TRBV7-2 and TRBJ2-1, with 9 bases that match TRBD2. Germline CDR1 is SGHTA and CDR2 is FQGNSA. The CDR3 has 14 residues. CDR3 loop: CDSSFGLASNEQFF. In nucleotides, the CDR3 is TGTGACAGCAGCTTCGGACTAGCGTCGAATGAGCAGTTCTTC. The full variable domain, rest sourced from reference TRBV7-2 and TRBJ2-1, is GAGVSQSPSNKVTEKGKDVELRCDPISGHTALYWYRQSLGQGLEFLIYFQGNSAPDKSGLPSDRFSAERTGGSVSTLTIQRTQQEDSAVYLCDSSFGLASNEQFFGPGTRLTVL.

The chain links TRBV19 to TRBJ2-7, with D maybe TRBD2 (5 bases). CDR3 length: 14 amino acids. Germline V gene sequence: CDR1 LNHDA, CDR2 SQIVND (reference sequence). Trimming stripped 3 bases from V and 7 bases from J, with 16 bases between. The CDR3 sequence: CASSMGVAWGEQYF. CDR3 nucleotides: TGTGCCAGTAGTATGGGAGTCGCGTGGGGAGAGCAGTACTTC.

This clonotype was counted between two and nine times. The chain employs TRBV5-4 and TRBJ1-4; possibly TRBD1 for D (5 bases). V was trimmed by 4 bases and J by 8 bases, leaving 18 bases between them. This CDR3 has 15 residues. Looked up from germline, CDR1 is SGHNT and CDR2 is YYREEE (reference sequence). CDR3 bases: TGTGCCAGCAGCCCTGACTTCGGGACTTCCGAAAAACTGTTTTTT. It specifies CASSPDFGTSEKLFF.

About this clonotype: Possible read error: a much larger clone is one base away. The V and J genes are TRBV7-6 and TRBJ1-1; weak D call: TRBD1 (6 bases). Germline V gives CDR1 SGHVS, CDR2 FNYEAQ. V was pared by 2 bases and J by 12 bases, with 16 bases between. This CDR3 has 13 residues. CDR3 sequence: CASSLNGGASTFF. CDR3 DNA: TGTGCCAGCAGCTTAAATGGGGGGGCGTCGACTTTCTTT.

The genes are TRBV25-1 and TRBJ1-1; 7 nucleotides agree with TRBD1. The CDR3 totals 13 residues. The germline V gene encodes CDR1 MGHDK and CDR2 SYGVNS. The V and J ends lost 5 bases and 7 bases, in that order; junction bases with no gene match: 7. This CDR3 is CASSWTGGFEAFF. CDR3 DNA sequence: TGTGCCAGCAGTTGGACAGGCGGCTTTGAAGCTTTCTTT.

As concerns this clonotype: A much larger clonotype is one base distant, so this may be a read error. The rearrangement uses TRBV7-2 and TRBJ1-1; D may be TRBD1 (6 bases). Germline V gives CDR1 SGHTA, CDR2 FQGNSA. Trimming removed 1 base from V and 8 bases from J, with 11 bases in between. This CDR3 contains 13 residues. The chain's CDR3 is CASSLGRQEEAFF. CDR3 DNA sequence: TGTGCCAGCAGCTTAGGCCGACAGGAGGAAGCTTTCTTT.

The chain combines TRBV28 with TRBJ2-7; TRBD2 matches at 8 bases. Germline assignment: CDR1 MDHEN and CDR2 SYDVKM. Trimming at V came to 2 bases and at J to 4 bases, leaving 7 bases not matched to a gene. The CDR3 covers 15 residues. The chain's CDR3 is CASSLVGGRRYEQYF. In nucleotides, the CDR3 is TGTGCCAGCAGTTTAGTCGGCGGGAGGCGGTACGAGCAGTACTTC.

V usage is TRBV7-2 and J usage is TRBJ2-2; 10 positions match TRBD1. Unmatched junction bases numbered 7, after V lost 8 bases and J lost 4 bases. Germline V gene sequence: CDR1 SGHTA, CDR2 FQGNSA. CDR3 length equals 15 residues. The CDR3 bases are TGTGCCAGCGGAACGGGACAGGGGACCACCGGGGAGCTGTTTTTT. This encodes CASGTGQGTTGELFF.

The V gene is TRBV12-5, the J gene TRBJ1-5; tentative D call: TRBD1 (5 bases). Between the trimmed V and J ends, which lost 4 bases and 3 bases, there was a span of 13 bases. CDR1 and CDR2 from the germline V gene are LGHNT and FRNRAP. The CDR3 is 15 amino acids. CDR3 amino acids: CASGSGSSDNQPQHF. The CDR3 DNA reads TGTGCTAGTGGTTCAGGGAGTTCGGACAATCAGCCCCAGCATTTT.

This clonotype was recorded many times. The rearrangement uses TRBV7-6 and TRBJ2-5, with 10 bases that match TRBD2. Germline trimming cut 4 bases from V and 2 bases from J; bases unmatched to any gene: 1. Germline CDR1 SGHVS, CDR2 FNYEAQ. This CDR3 comprises 14 residues. CDR3 bases: TGTGCCAGCAGCTCACTAGCGGGACAAGAGACCCAGTACTTC. It specifies CASSSLAGQETQYF.

This clonotype came up many times. This chain joins TRBV4-3 and TRBJ2-2; D uncertain. The V gene lost 0 bases and the J gene lost 4 bases, with 12 bases spanning the gap. This CDR3 is built from 16 residues. Germline lookup yields CDR1 LGHNA and CDR2 YSLEER. Written as DNA, the CDR3 is TGCGCCAGCAGCCAAGACGCCGGGTTGGGCACCGGGGAGCTGTTTTTT. This translates into CASSQDAGLGTGELFF.

This clonotype was detected many times. This chain connects TRBV7-2 to TRBJ2-1; D call uncertain. The CDR3 extends over 14 amino acids. In germline, CDR1 is SGHTA, CDR2 FQGNSA. With 1 base removed from V and 7 bases from J, the gap between germline ends came to 11 bases. The chain's CDR3 is CASSLDQLRNEQFF. The DNA of the CDR3 is TGTGCCAGCAGCTTAGATCAACTCCGAAATGAGCAGTTCTTC.

The chain recombines TRBV11-2 with TRBJ2-5, with a tentative D call TRBD1 (6 bases). Germline CDR1 is SGHAT and CDR2 is FQNNGV. The CDR3 totals 18 residues. Trimming shortened V by 5 bases and J by 3 bases, and 25 bases separated the two germline ends. The CDR3 protein is CASSPEARTAYLEETQYF. The CDR3, as DNA: TGTGCCAGCAGCCCAGAGGCGCGGACAGCTTATTTAGAAGAGACCCAGTACTTC.

The chain carries TRBV7-2 and TRBJ2-7; 7 bases are shared with TRBD1. The CDR3 has 15 amino acids. Germline V lookup: CDR1 SGHTA, CDR2 FQGNSA. The J segment lost 4 bases and the V segment lost 3 bases, leaving 9 bases of the junction unmatched. As DNA, the CDR3 is TGTGCCAGCAGCTTCGCCGGGACAGATCCTTACGAGCAGTACTTC. Translated, it gives CASSFAGTDPYEQYF.

This clonotype showed up just a few times. The chain uses TRBV6-2 or TRBV6-3 and TRBJ1-3, with D unresolved. Germline CDR1 is MNHEY and CDR2 is SVGEGT. This CDR3 has 13 amino acids. With 6 bases removed from V and 4 bases from J, the gap between germline ends came to 10 bases. The CDR3, as DNA: TGTGCCAGCAGCTTGGACGTAGGAAACACCATATATTTT. It codes for CASSLDVGNTIYF.

Only a few counts were recorded for this clonotype. The chain joins TRBV5-6 to TRBJ2-6; a possible D gene is TRBD2 (5 bases). The V and J ends lost 5 bases and 0 bases respectively, with 18 bases between them. This CDR3 region has 18 residues. CDR1 and CDR2 (germline): SGHDT, YYEEEE. CDR3 protein: CASRAARARTSGANVLTF. The CDR3 DNA follows: TGTGCCAGCAGGGCGGCGAGGGCTAGAACCTCTGGGGCCAACGTCCTGACTTTC.

This clonotype was detected many times. This chain joins TRBV7-6 and TRBJ2-1, with 9 bases identical to TRBD2. Per the germline V gene, CDR1 is SGHVS and CDR2 is FNYEAQ. Losses at the gene ends were 5 bases for V and 3 bases for J; bases not matched to a gene: 8. The CDR3 sequence is 16 residues long. For the CDR3, the DNA is TGTGCCAGCAGCGTTCGTCTAGCGGGGAGCTACAATGAGCAGTTCTTC. It translates to CASSVRLAGSYNEQFF.

The J gene is TRBJ2-7, the V gene TRBV27, with D possibly called TRBD1 or TRBD2 (5 bases each). Germline V lookup: CDR1 MNHEY, CDR2 SMNVEV (reference sequence). With 5 bases removed from V and 4 bases from J, the gap between germline ends came to 15 bases. CDR3 length equals 14 residues. The chain's CDR3 is CASSVPGPSYEQYF. The CDR3 DNA reads as TGTGCCAGCAGTGTACCGGGACCGTCGTACGAGCAGTACTTC.

The rearrangement joins TRBV7-9 to TRBJ2-3; D is perhaps TRBD2 (5 bases). V was shortened by 4 bases and J by 2 bases, with 13 bases between the two germline ends. The CDR3 loop spans 15 amino acids. The germline V gene has CDR1 SEHNR and CDR2 FQNEAQ (reference sequence). The CDR3 nucleotides are TGTGCCAGCAGCTCTCTTCGGGATCCCACAGATACGCAGTATTTT. Translated, it gives CASSSLRDPTDTQYF.

Points on this clonotype: A much larger clone lies a single base off, so this may be a read error. The V gene is TRBV7-8, the J gene TRBJ2-7, with D perhaps TRBD1 or TRBD2 (5 bases each). There are 15 residues in the CDR3. Germline-derived CDR1 and CDR2 are SGHVS and FQNEAQ. CDR3 loop: CTSSFLGRGDYEQYF. CDR3 bases: TGTACCAGCAGCTTCCTAGGGAGAGGGGACTACGAGCAGTACTTC.

The J gene is TRBJ1-5, the V gene TRBV5-6; 9 nucleotides line up with TRBD1. The CDR3 extends over 17 amino acids. V trimming: 0 bases; J trimming: 0 bases; junction bases outside the gene matches: 4. The germline CDR1 and CDR2 sequences are SGHDT and YYEEEE. This chain's CDR3 is CASSLGQGVVSNQPQHF. CDR3 nucleotide sequence: TGTGCCAGCAGCTTGGGACAGGGGGTTGTTAGCAATCAGCCCCAGCATTTT.

The table lists this clonotype with a few counts. The chain recombines TRBV5-1 with TRBJ2-3; TRBD1 might be the D (5 bases). This CDR3 spans 15 amino acids. Deletions cut 4 bases from V and 2 bases from J, with 14 bases between. The germline gives CDR1 SGHRS, CDR2 YFSETQ. The CDR3 bases are TGCGCCAGCAGCCCGCAGGGTCTCCTCACAGATACGCAGTATTTT. Translation: CASSPQGLLTDTQYF.